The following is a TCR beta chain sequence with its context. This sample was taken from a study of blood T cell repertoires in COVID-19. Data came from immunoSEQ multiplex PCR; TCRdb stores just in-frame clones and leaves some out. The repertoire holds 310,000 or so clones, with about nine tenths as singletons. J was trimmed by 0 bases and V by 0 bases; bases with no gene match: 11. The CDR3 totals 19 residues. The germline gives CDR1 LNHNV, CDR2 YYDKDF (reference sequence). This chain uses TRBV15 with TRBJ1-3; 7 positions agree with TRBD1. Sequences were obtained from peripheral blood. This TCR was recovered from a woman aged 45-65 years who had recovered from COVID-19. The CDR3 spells CATSRDFTDRYYSGNTIYF. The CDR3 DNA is TGTGCCACCAGCAGAGATTTCACGGACAGGTATTACTCTGGAAACACCATATATTTT. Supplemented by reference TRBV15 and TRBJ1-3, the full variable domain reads DAMVIQNPRYQVTQFGKPVTLSCSQTLNHNVMYWYQQKSSQAPKLLFHYYDKDFNNEADTPDNFQSRRPNTSFCFLDIRSPGLGDTAMYLCATSRDFTDRYYSGNTIYFGEGSWLTVV.